These T cell receptor beta chains were read from a single sample in a study of cytomegalovirus exposure and HLA in healthy donors. Assay: immunoSEQ multiplex PCR; the TCRdb copy retains only in-frame clones and omits some. The sample contains under 200,000 clones, around 77% of which appear only once. The sequenced sample consisted of PBMCs. The receptors were gathered from a man aged 55 to 70 in good health and CMV-seronegative. Both conserved end residues are trimmed from each CDR3. Each record gives: J gene, V gene, clone size, CDR3 length, CDR3 protein. Size values are once, few and many counts, or a class for expanded clones, and some rows have none.

>TRBJ1-2|TRBV5-1|-|16
ASSPRPGTGGVENGYT
>TRBJ2-5|TRBV25-1|-|12
ASSAGTGLETQY
>TRBJ2-5|TRBV5-1|-|13
ASSGRDRGQETQY
>TRBJ1-2|TRBV29-1|-|12
SVETGGSAGGYT
>TRBJ2-7|TRBV15|once|12
ATSLSGRRYEQY
>TRBJ1-2|TRBV28|-|11
ASSLGLNYGYT
>TRBJ2-5|TRBV9|-|12
ASSVGSSPQTQY
>TRBJ2-5|TRBV28|-|13
ASSPRAGGRETQY
>TRBJ1-1|TRBV2|-|10
ASSVQNTEAF
>TRBJ1-2|TRBV6-5|-|11
ASRPTGNYGYT
>TRBJ1-1|TRBV2|few|13
ASSGQRLLNTEAF
>TRBJ2-2|TRBV6-1|-|12
ASPTLANTGELF
>TRBJ1-5|TRBV28|once|11
ASRPGGIQPQH
>TRBJ1-4|TRBV9|-|14
ASSRDRVGMEEKLF
>TRBJ1-3|TRBV18|-|14
ASSPPTAALGNTIY
>TRBJ1-1|TRBV5-1|-|11
ASSLDRGSEAF
>TRBJ1-3|TRBV7-9|-|12
ASSDRTGTGPIY
>TRBJ2-7|TRBV5-5|few|11
ASSLTSGREQY
>TRBJ1-2|TRBV28|-|11
ASGPGFDYGYT
>TRBJ1-2|TRBV28|-|10
ASSIGVLGYT
>TRBJ2-5|TRBV28|once|16
ASSPSPGRTGAWETQY
>TRBJ1-4|TRBV11-2|once|12
ASSLGTGNEKLF
>TRBJ2-2|TRBV18|-|13
ASSPPMSGTGELF
>TRBJ2-3|TRBV30|-|12
AWKSGISTDTQY
>TRBJ2-1|TRBV6-1|-|9
ASRSYNEQF
>TRBJ1-1|TRBV12-5|-|16
ASGLVRETRSLNTEAF
>TRBJ1-1|TRBV4-3|few|12
ASSQQGQNTEAF
>TRBJ2-7|TRBV29-1|-|11
SVGDRGTYEQY
>TRBJ1-6|TRBV7-8|-|13
ASFSWGDPNSPLH
>TRBJ2-3|TRBV7-3|-|14
ASSLIGRTSTDTQY
>TRBJ2-5|TRBV5-4|-|12
ASSFLEGQETQY
>TRBJ2-5|TRBV5-1|-|13
ASSLKDSLEGTQY
>TRBJ2-2|TRBV5-1|-|13
ASSLQGLSTGELF
>TRBJ1-4|TRBV28|few|11
ASSQQYNEKLF
>TRBJ2-2|TRBV5-1|-|12
ASTYRTGTGELF
>TRBJ2-5|TRBV7-9|-|12
ASSLDTVQETQY
>TRBJ1-3|TRBV28|once|12
ASSPGGSGNTIY
>TRBJ2-7|TRBV29-1|-|10
SVGPGDYEQY
>TRBJ1-6|TRBV5-6|-|12
ASSLGRDLRTLH
>TRBJ2-5|TRBV5-1|-|13
ASSQGLLYQETQY
>TRBJ2-3|TRBV2|-|13
ASRALAGVTDTQY
>TRBJ1-5|TRBV4-1|-|12
ASSQDPSNQPQH
>TRBJ1-4|TRBV7-8|-|14
ASSPGGQGRPEKLF
>TRBJ2-2|TRBV6-4|-|13
ASSPMRGGTGELF
>TRBJ2-5|TRBV15|-|12
ATSRGTQEETQY
>TRBJ2-7|TRBV10-3|-|13
ATCPGGRDSYEQY
>TRBJ2-5|TRBV30|-|12
AWSVGLAEETQY
>TRBJ2-7|TRBV7-8|once|11
ASSLAQIYEQY
>TRBJ2-7|TRBV27|-|11
ASSAGGGYEQY
>TRBJ2-6|TRBV5-6|few|13
ASSFSLSGANVLT
>TRBJ2-7|TRBV5-1|-|11
ASSLDRIYEQY
>TRBJ2-5|TRBV20-1|-|9
SARAEETQY
>TRBJ2-1|TRBV5-1|-|14
ASSLQAASSYNEQF
>TRBJ2-5|TRBV28|-|11
ASGPTGGETQY
>TRBJ1-5|TRBV7-9|-|13
ASSVGQGTNQPQN
>TRBJ1-5|TRBV27|-|11
ASSDNSNQPQH
>TRBJ1-2|TRBV2|-|14
ASSEARGGRSYGYT